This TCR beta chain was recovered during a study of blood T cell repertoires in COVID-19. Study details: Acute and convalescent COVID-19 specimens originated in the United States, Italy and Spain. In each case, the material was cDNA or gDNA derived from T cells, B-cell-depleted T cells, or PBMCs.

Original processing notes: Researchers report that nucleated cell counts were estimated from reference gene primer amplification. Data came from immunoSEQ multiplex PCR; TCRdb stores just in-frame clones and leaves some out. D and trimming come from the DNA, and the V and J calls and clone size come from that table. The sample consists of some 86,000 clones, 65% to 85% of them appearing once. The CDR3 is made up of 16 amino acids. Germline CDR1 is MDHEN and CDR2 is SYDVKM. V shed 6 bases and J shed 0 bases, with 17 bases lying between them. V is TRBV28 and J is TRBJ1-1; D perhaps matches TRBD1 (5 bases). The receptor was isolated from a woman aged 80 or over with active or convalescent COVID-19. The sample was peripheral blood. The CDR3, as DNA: TGTGCCAGCAGCCCCCCCGGACATATGATGAACACTGAAGCTTTCTTT. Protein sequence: CASSPPGHMMNTEAFF.